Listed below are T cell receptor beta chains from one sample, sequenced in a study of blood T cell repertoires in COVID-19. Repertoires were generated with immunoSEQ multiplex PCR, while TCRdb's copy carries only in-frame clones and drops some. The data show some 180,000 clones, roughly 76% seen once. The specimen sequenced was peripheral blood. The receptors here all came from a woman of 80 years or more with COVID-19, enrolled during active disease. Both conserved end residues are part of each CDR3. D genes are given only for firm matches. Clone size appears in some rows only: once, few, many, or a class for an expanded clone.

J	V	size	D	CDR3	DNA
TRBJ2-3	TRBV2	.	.	CASRVGALTDTQYF	TGTGCCAGCAGGGTGGGGGCCCTCACAGATACGCAGTATTTT
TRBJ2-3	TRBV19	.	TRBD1	CASSMRQGADTQYF	TGTGCCAGTAGTATGCGACAGGGTGCAGATACGCAGTATTTT
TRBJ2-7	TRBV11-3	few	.	CASSSQDKAYEQYF	TGTGCCAGCAGCTCTCAGGACAAAGCCTACGAGCAGTACTTC
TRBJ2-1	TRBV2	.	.	CASRILELSGNEQFF	TGTGCCAGCAGGATACTTGAACTCTCGGGCAATGAGCAGTTCTTC
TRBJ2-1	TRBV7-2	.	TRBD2	CASSPASGGVYNEQFF	TGTGCCAGCAGCCCCGCTAGCGGGGGGGTGTACAATGAGCAGTTCTTC
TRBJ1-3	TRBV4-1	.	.	CASSQRAAGRNTIYF	TGCGCCAGCAGCCAAAGGGCAGCAGGGCGAAACACCATATATTTT
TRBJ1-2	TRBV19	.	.	CASSILVGRGKQDYGYTF	TGTGCCAGTAGTATACTGGTGGGCAGGGGAAAACAGGACTATGGCTACACCTTC
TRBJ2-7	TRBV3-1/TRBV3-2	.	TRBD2	CASSPGRGTSGGTPYEQYF	TGTGCCAGCAGCCCCGGCCGAGGGACTAGCGGGGGGACCCCCTACGAGCAGTACTTC
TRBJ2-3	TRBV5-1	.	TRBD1	CASSSQGADADTQYF	TGCGCCAGCAGCTCGCAGGGGGCTGACGCAGATACGCAGTATTTT
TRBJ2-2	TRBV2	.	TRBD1	CASSEGTGVTGELFF	TGTGCCAGCAGTGAGGGGACAGGGGTTACCGGGGAGCTGTTTTTT
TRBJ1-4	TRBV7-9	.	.	CASRSQATNEKLFF	TGTGCCAGCAGATCACAGGCAACTAATGAAAAACTGTTTTTT
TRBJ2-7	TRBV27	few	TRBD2	CASSQRGGAYEQYF	TGTGCCAGCAGCCAGCGCGGGGGGGCCTACGAGCAGTACTTC
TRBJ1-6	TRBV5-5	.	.	CASSLPQGSSYNSPLHF	TGTGCCAGCAGCTTGCCACAGGGTAGCTCCTATAATTCACCCCTCCACTTT
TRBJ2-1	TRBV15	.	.	CATRGDLYNEQFF	TGTGCCACCCGGGGAGATCTTTACAATGAGCAGTTCTTC
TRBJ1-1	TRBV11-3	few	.	CASSAPQGRDTEAFF	TGTGCCAGCAGCGCACCCCAGGGGAGGGACACTGAAGCTTTCTTT
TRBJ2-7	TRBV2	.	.	CASEGLRDPTSEQYF	TGTGCCAGCGAGGGACTCCGGGACCCCACCTCCGAGCAGTACTTC
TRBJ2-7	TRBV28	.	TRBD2	CASSLVTSGYPYEQYF	TGTGCCAGCAGTTTAGTAACTAGCGGGTATCCCTACGAGCAGTACTTC
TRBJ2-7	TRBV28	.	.	CASRKDQGWFNEQYF	TGTGCCAGCAGAAAGGACCAGGGGTGGTTTAACGAGCAGTACTTC
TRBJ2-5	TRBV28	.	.	CASSPLGRTANRETQYF	TGTGCCAGCAGTCCCCTGGGGCGGACGGCCAATCGGGAGACCCAGTACTTC
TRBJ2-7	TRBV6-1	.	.	CASSELWAKGKYF	TGTGCCAGCAGTGAATTATGGGCAAAAGGAAAGTACTTC
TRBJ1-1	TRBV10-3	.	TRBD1	CAISDRDSLNTEAFF	TGTGCCATCAGTGATCGGGACAGCTTGAACACTGAAGCTTTCTTT
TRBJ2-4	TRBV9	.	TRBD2	CASSVTWGAGGNIQYF	TGTGCCAGCAGCGTTACCTGGGGGGCGGGAGGAAACATTCAGTACTTC
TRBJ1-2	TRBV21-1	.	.	CASSKEEGRGYTF	TGTGCCAGCAGCAAAGAGGAGGGTCGTGGCTACACCTTC
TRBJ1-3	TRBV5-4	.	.	CASSLKHSPGNTIYF	TGTGCCAGCAGCTTGAAGCACAGCCCTGGAAACACCATATATTTT
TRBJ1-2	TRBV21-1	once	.	CASSNQGDRAYGYTF	TGTGCCAGCAGCAACCAGGGCGACCGGGCCTATGGCTACACCTTC
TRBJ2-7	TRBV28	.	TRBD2	CASSFSTSGSSYEQYF	TGTGCCAGCAGTTTCTCGACTAGCGGGAGCTCCTACGAGCAGTACTTC
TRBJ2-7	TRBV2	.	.	CASRTMAGSDEQYF	TGTGCCAGCAGGACGATGGCGGGGTCGGACGAGCAGTACTTC
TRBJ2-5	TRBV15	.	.	CATSRAFRGKETQYF	TGTGCCACCAGCAGAGCCTTTCGGGGGAAAGAGACCCAGTACTTC
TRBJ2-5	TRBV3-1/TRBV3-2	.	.	CASSPRGSGLQETQYF	TGTGCCAGCAGCCCTCGGGGGAGCGGGCTTCAAGAGACCCAGTACTTC
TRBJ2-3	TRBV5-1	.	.	CASSSGQNTDTQYF	TGCGCCAGCAGCTCCGGACAGAACACAGATACGCAGTATTTT
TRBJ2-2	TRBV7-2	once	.	CASSLGGNTGELFF	TGTGCCAGCAGCCTCGGGGGGAACACCGGGGAGCTGTTTTTT
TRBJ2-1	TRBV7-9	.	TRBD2	CASSSGTSGYNEQFF	TGTGCCAGCAGCTCCGGGACTAGCGGCTACAATGAGCAGTTCTTC
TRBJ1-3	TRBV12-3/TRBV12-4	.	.	CASSLTDGNTIYF	TGTGCCAGCAGTTTGACAGACGGAAACACCATATATTTT
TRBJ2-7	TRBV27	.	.	CASIGAHEQYF	TGTGCCAGCATAGGGGCCCACGAGCAGTACTTC
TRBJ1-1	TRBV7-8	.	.	CASSLAARGNTEAFF	TGTGCCAGCAGCTTAGCGGCCAGGGGGAACACTGAAGCTTTCTTT
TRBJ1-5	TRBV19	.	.	CASRQNRDQPQHF	TGTGCCAGTAGACAAAACAGGGACCAGCCCCAGCATTTT
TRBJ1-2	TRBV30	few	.	CAWSPTSFSGYGYTF	TGTGCCTGGAGTCCAACCTCTTTTTCGGGGTATGGCTACACCTTC
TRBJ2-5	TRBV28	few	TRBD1	CASTGQGAGTQYF	TGTGCCAGCACGGGACAGGGGGCCGGGACCCAGTACTTC
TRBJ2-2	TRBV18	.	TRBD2	CASSPPGASGRVGELFF	TGTGCCAGCTCACCACCCGGGGCTAGCGGGAGAGTCGGGGAGCTGTTTTTT
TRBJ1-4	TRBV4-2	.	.	CASSQQGSNEKLFF	TGTGCCAGCAGCCAACAGGGTTCTAATGAAAAACTGTTTTTT
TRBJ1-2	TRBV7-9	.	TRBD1	CASSPRTGLGYTF	TGTGCCAGCAGCCCGCGGACAGGTCTAGGCTACACCTTC
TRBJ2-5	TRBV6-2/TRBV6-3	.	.	CASSYRGRVGETQYF	TGTGCCAGCAGTTACCGAGGCAGGGTTGGGGAGACCCAGTACTTC
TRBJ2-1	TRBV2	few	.	CASRDSERNEQFF	TGTGCCAGCAGGGACAGTGAAAGAAATGAGCAGTTCTTC
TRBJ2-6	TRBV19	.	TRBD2	CASSVSGGRSSGANVLTF	TGTGCCAGTAGTGTCAGCGGGGGCCGGAGCTCTGGGGCCAACGTCCTGACTTTC